This TCR beta chain was recorded in a study of CD8 T cells in Susac syndrome. Sequencing of TCR beta was performed on blood CD8+ T cells and on blood CD4+ T cells. Points from the study as a whole: The study's TCR sequencing and HLA analysis drew on a certain number of individuals. That number was acknowledged as relatively small. The authors found 15 to 20 Susac-specific public clones in total CD8+ repertoires and roughly five in CD8+ TEMRA repertoires.

Regarding this clonotype: No antigen is known for it.

RNA totalling roughly 0.5 to 1 ug underwent reverse transcription with random hexamers. Coverage of TCR beta CDR3 amplification by immunoSEQ multiplex PCR extended to 54 Vbeta and 13 Jbeta. TCRdb passed the immunoSEQ multiplex PCR reads through MiXCR, listing each CDR3 protein once. Among some 140,000 distinct CDR3 sequences listed, around 95% were seen once. Germline V gives CDR1 MGHRA, CDR2 YSYEKL. V gave up 7 bases and J gave up 5 bases; unmatched junction bases: 13. The CDR3 spans 15 residues. The chain carries TRBV4-1 and TRBJ2-7; 8 nucleotides line up with TRBD1. The specimen was CD8+ T cells from PBMCs. The clonotype originates from a human donor with Susac syndrome. CDR3 region: CASTPPSGGIDEQYF. The CDR3 region has the DNA TGCGCCAGCACCCCCCCTTCAGGGGGCATCGACGAGCAGTACTTC.